The present entry profiles one T cell receptor beta chain with its context. There are 14 residues in the CDR3. The ends lost 6 bases at V and 10 bases at J; junction bases unmatched: 13. Germline assignment: CDR1 SNHLY and CDR2 FYNNEI. This entry is derived from a study of shared clonotypes between healthy human individuals. The repertoire was sequenced with immunoSEQ multiplex PCR; TCRdb's copy has only in-frame clones and lacks some. The data show 740,000 or so clones, around 78% seen once. The source is a woman between 25 and 40 years old in good health. This chain connects TRBV2 to TRBJ1-2; 8 bases map to TRBD1. The sample was memory CD4+ T cells sorted from blood. Subset here: CD45RA-negative fraction. CDR3 amino acids: CASREQSSGGNYTF. In DNA, the CDR3 is TGTGCCAGCAGGGAACAATCGTCAGGGGGCAACTACACCTTC.